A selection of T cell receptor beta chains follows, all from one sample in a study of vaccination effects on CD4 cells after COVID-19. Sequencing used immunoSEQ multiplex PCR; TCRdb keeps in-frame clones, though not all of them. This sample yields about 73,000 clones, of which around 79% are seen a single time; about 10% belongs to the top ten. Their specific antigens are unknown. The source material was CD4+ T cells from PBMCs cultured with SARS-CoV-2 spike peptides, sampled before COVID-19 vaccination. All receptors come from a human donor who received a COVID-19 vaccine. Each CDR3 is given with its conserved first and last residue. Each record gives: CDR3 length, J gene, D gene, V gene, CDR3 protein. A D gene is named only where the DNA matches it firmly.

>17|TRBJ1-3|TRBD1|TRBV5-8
CASSSYDRALSGNTIYF
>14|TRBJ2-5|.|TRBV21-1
CASTTGQVKRPQYF
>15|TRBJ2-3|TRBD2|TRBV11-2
CASSFTGGSTDTQYF
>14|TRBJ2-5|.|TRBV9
CASSAVGGRETQYF
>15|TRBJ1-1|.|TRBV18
CASSPKTGSNTEAFF
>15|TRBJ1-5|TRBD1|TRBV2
CASSSRGLGNQPQHF
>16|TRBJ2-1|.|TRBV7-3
CASSQGLARVWDEQFF
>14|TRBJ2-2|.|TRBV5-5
CASGPGAATGELFF
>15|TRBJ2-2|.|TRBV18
CASSPSQVGTGELFF
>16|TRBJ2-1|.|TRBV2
CASTLNGPISQGEQFF
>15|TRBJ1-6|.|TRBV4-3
CASSQGAVPNSPLHF
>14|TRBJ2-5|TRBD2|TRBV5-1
CASSPRLAGETQYF
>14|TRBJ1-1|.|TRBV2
CASSDGVPNTEAFF
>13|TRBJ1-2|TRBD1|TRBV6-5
CASFLQGAGGYTF
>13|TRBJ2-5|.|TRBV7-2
CASSLDPQETQYF
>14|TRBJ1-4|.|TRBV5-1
CASSSGQPQEKLFF
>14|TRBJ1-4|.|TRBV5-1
CASSRDQANEKLFF
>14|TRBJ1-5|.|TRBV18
CASSPGRDNQPQHF
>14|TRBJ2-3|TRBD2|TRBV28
CASGPRGIAGGQYF
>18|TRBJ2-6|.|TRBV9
CASSVGVGKSSGANVLTF
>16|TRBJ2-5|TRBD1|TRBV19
CASSTTLTGGQETQYF
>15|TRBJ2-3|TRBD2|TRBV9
CASSVGAGETDTQYF
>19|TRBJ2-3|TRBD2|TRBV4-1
CASRPGGGLAGGLADTQYF
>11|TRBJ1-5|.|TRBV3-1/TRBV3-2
CASSLTTARHF
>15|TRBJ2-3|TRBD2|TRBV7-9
CASSLLAGGPDTQYF
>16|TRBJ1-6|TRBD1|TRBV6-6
CASSSNDPRGNSPLHF
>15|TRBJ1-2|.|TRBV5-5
CASSPVAGLNYGYTF
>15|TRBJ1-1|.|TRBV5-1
CASSLVRGADTEAFF
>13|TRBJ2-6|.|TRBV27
CASRQDGANVLTF
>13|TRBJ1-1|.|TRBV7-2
CASSLARNTEAFF
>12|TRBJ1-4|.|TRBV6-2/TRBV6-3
CASSEGPEKLFF
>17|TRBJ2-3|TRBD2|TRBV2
CASSSTGTRTSTDTQYF
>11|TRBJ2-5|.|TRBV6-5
CASRTWETQYF
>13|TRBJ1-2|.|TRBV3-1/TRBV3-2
CASSQRGDYGYTF
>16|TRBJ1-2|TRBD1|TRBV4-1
CASSQEFRGPNYGYTF
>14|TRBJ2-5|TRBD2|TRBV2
CASSGQTSGETQYF